This T cell receptor beta chain is drawn from a study of blood T cell repertoires in COVID-19. Study summary: Samples taken during acute and convalescent COVID-19 were collected in the United States, Italy and Spain. Sample material is recorded as cDNA or gDNA derived from T cells, B-cell-depleted T cells, or PBMCs.

The ends lost 5 bases at V and 7 bases at J; junction bases unmatched: 10. Germline assignment: CDR1 LNHDA and CDR2 SQIVND (reference sequence). The CDR3 contains 15 residues. As handled by the study authors: By means of reference gene primer amplification, nucleated cell counts were estimated. Generated by immunoSEQ multiplex PCR, the TCRdb table keeps only in-frame clones and is missing some. V and J calls and clone size are given by that table; D and trimming were obtained from the DNA. The sample includes approximately 120,000 clones, roughly 79% of them seen just once. Sequenced material: peripheral blood. The TCR originated in a human donor in a cohort sampled during active COVID-19. The chain employs TRBV19 and TRBJ1-2; 10 bases map to TRBD1. CDR3 sequence: CASSESRQGAGGYTF. The CDR3 DNA sequence: TGTGCCAGTAGTGAGAGCCGACAGGGGGCGGGTGGCTACACCTTC.